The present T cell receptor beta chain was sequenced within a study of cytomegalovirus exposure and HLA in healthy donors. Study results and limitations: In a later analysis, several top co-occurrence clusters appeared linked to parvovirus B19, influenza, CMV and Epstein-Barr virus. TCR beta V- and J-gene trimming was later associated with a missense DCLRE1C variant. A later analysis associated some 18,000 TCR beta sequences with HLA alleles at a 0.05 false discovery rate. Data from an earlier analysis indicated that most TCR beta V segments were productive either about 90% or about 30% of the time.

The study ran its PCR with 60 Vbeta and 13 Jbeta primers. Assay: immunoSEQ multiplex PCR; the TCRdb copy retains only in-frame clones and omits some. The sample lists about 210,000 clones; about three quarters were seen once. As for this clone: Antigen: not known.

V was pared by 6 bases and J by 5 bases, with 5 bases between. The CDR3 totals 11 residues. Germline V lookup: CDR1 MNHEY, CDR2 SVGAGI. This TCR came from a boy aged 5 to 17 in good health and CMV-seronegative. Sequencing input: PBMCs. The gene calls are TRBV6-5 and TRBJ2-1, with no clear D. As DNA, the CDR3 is TGTGCCAGCAGGAGAAACAATGAGCAGTTCTTC. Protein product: CASRRNNEQFF.